These T cell receptor beta chains were read from a single sample in a study of T-cell reconstitution after alpha-beta-depleted transplantation in children. TCRdb independently ran MiXCR on the PCR reads; one entry per CDR3 protein. This sample has approximately 1,000,000 distinct CDR3 sequences, with about 26% found just once. The sample here was PBMCs, mostly from graft donor cells, taken 360 days after TCRalphabeta/CD19-depleted stem cell transplant. Receptors originate from a boy in the first two years of life who had a stem cell transplant for SCID, so the T cells may come from the graft donor. Both conserved end residues are part of each CDR3. The order of the fields is J gene, D gene, V gene, clone size, CDR3 protein, CDR3 DNA. A D gene is named only where the DNA matches it firmly. Not every row has a clone size; where given, it reads once, few, many or a size class.

>TRBJ2-7|NA|TRBV5-1|NA
CASSLDPSRAYEQYF
TGCGCCAGCAGCTTGGATCCAAGTAGAGCCTACGAGCAGTACTTC
>TRBJ2-3|TRBD2|TRBV5-1|few
CASSSRLAGVTDTQYF
TGCGCCAGCAGCTCTCGACTAGCGGGGGTCACAGATACGCAGTATTTT
>TRBJ1-2|NA|TRBV20-1|NA
CSARGRSGALLSYGYTF
TGCAGTGCCAGAGGTCGGTCAGGGGCCCTCTTGAGCTATGGCTACACCTTC
>TRBJ2-7|NA|TRBV27|NA
CASSPPSYGAYFSYEQYF
TGTGCCAGCAGTCCCCCTAGTTACGGGGCCTACTTCTCCTACGAGCAGTACTTC
>TRBJ2-2|TRBD2|TRBV12-3/TRBV12-4|NA
CASSLPGLANTGELFF
TGTGCCAGCAGTCTACCGGGACTAGCGAACACCGGGGAGCTGTTTTTT
>TRBJ1-1|NA|TRBV6-6|many
CASSGGGGEAFF
TGTGCCAGCAGTGGCGGGGGTGGTGAAGCTTTCTTT
>TRBJ1-5|NA|TRBV3-1|NA
CASPSGGGDNSNQPQHF
TGTGCCAGCCCGTCCGGAGGGGGGGACAATAGCAATCAGCCCCAGCATTTT
>TRBJ2-1|TRBD2|TRBV10-3|NA
CAISKAGEVGEQFF
TGTGCCATCAGTAAAGCGGGGGAAGTGGGTGAGCAGTTCTTC
>TRBJ1-4|NA|TRBV28|NA
CASSPGWNNEKLFF
TGTGCCAGCAGTCCCGGGTGGAATAATGAAAAACTGTTTTTT
>TRBJ1-1|TRBD1|TRBV9|NA
CASSAPLSGTGYMNTEAFF
TGTGCCAGCAGCGCCCCCCTCTCCGGGACAGGCTATATGAACACTGAAGCTTTCTTT
>TRBJ2-7|TRBD1|TRBV27|few
CASSLDQTGGREYF
TGTGCCAGCAGTTTGGACCAAACAGGGGGAAGGGAGTACTTC
>TRBJ1-5|NA|TRBV19|few
CASRRRTVYSNQPQHF
TGTGCCAGTAGGCGTAGGACAGTTTATAGCAATCAGCCCCAGCATTTT
>TRBJ2-6|TRBD1|TRBV5-5|few
CASSLVGQGVSGANVLTF
TGTGCCAGCAGCTTGGTGGGACAGGGGGTCTCTGGGGCCAACGTCCTGACTTTC
>TRBJ1-2|NA|TRBV7-3|NA
CASSLIGKGADGYTF
TGTGCCAGCAGCTTAATTGGAAAGGGAGCGGATGGCTACACCTTC
>TRBJ2-1|NA|TRBV15|NA
CATSSPASLLRNEQFF
TGTGCCACCAGCAGCCCAGCGAGCCTCCTGCGCAATGAGCAGTTCTTC
>TRBJ2-3|TRBD1|TRBV4-3|few
CASSQDEGAGTDTQYF
TGCGCCAGCAGCCAAGATGAGGGGGCCGGGACAGATACGCAGTATTTT
>TRBJ2-7|NA|TRBV3-1|many
CASSHPGASYEQYF
TGTGCCAGCAGCCACCCAGGAGCCTCCTACGAGCAGTACTTC
>TRBJ2-2|NA|TRBV9|few
CASSRGPLNTGELFF
TGTGCCAGCAGCCGGGGACCTCTTAACACCGGGGAGCTGTTTTTT
>TRBJ2-1|TRBD2|TRBV20-1|few
CSARVDSGGPGNEQFF
TGCAGTGCTAGAGTTGATAGCGGGGGGCCGGGGAATGAGCAGTTCTTC
>TRBJ2-7|NA|TRBV21-1|few
CASSRDPRDSYEQYF
TGTGCCAGCAGCAGAGACCCTCGGGACTCCTACGAGCAGTACTTC
>TRBJ2-7|TRBD1|TRBV12-3/TRBV12-4|NA
CASSIRTGTSYEQYF
TGTGCCAGCAGTATAAGGACAGGGACTTCCTACGAGCAGTACTTC
>TRBJ2-1|NA|TRBV5-1|NA
CASSGGSRATGSYNEQFF
TGCGCCAGCAGCGGGGGAAGCAGGGCCACCGGCTCCTACAATGAGCAGTTCTTC
>TRBJ2-1|NA|TRBV11-2|few
CASIPTGWKNEQFF
TGTGCCAGCATCCCAACGGGTTGGAAAAATGAGCAGTTCTTC
>TRBJ2-7|TRBD1|TRBV5-1|NA
CASSLVAGGYNEQYF
TGCGCCAGCAGCTTGGTGGCAGGGGGCTATAACGAGCAGTACTTC
>TRBJ2-2|NA|TRBV6-5|NA
CASSYERLLPGELFF
TGTGCCAGCAGTTACGAGAGGCTTCTCCCTGGGGAGCTGTTTTTT
>TRBJ2-1|TRBD2|TRBV4-3|NA
CASSQGAGGFYEQFF
TGCGCCAGCAGCCAAGGAGCGGGGGGGTTCTATGAGCAGTTCTTC
>TRBJ1-2|TRBD1|TRBV11-2|NA
CASSLDKGGQRRGYTF
TGTGCCAGCAGCTTAGATAAGGGGGGACAGAGGAGAGGCTACACCTTC
>TRBJ2-6|NA|TRBV5-1|NA
CASSLPDRPPGANVLTF
TGCGCCAGCAGCCTCCCCGACCGTCCCCCTGGGGCCAACGTCCTGACTTTC
>TRBJ2-5|NA|TRBV7-2|NA
CASSLLASGVRLETQYF
TGTGCCAGCAGCTTATTGGCGTCGGGGGTCCGTCTGGAGACCCAGTACTTC
>TRBJ2-7|NA|TRBV7-9|many
CASSLAGGEQYF
TGTGCCAGCAGCTTAGCGGGGGGAGAGCAGTACTTC
>TRBJ2-1|NA|TRBV9|few
CASSVMGQMAYNEQFF
TGTGCCAGCAGCGTAATGGGACAAATGGCCTACAATGAGCAGTTCTTC
>TRBJ2-3|NA|TRBV3-1|NA
CASSRAGSGADTQYF
TGTGCCAGCAGCCGAGCGGGCAGTGGGGCAGATACGCAGTATTTT
>TRBJ2-7|NA|TRBV12-3/TRBV12-4|NA
CASSTTPRSRGEQYF
TGTGCCAGCAGCACGACGCCGCGGTCGAGGGGCGAGCAGTACTTC
>TRBJ1-2|NA|TRBV15|NA
CATSGFYTATNYGYTF
TGTGCCACCAGCGGATTTTACACGGCAACTAACTATGGCTACACCTTC
>TRBJ2-7|NA|TRBV4-1|NA
CASSQVPTGPLGYEQYF
TGCGCCAGCAGCCAAGTCCCGACCGGCCCTTTGGGGTACGAGCAGTACTTC
>TRBJ2-7|NA|TRBV28|once
CASSLASGGGHEQYF
TGTGCCAGCAGTCTTGCCTCGGGCGGAGGTCACGAGCAGTACTTC
>TRBJ2-7|TRBD1|TRBV7-9|few
CASSSRQGADSYEQYF
TGTGCCAGCAGCTCCCGACAGGGGGCCGATTCCTACGAGCAGTACTTC
>TRBJ2-2|TRBD1|TRBV20-1|NA
CSARPGQANTGELFF
TGCAGTGCTCGACCTGGACAGGCTAACACCGGGGAGCTGTTTTTT
>TRBJ2-1|NA|TRBV4-2|NA
CASSQVSGKRSYNEQFF
TGTGCCAGCAGCCAAGTAAGTGGGAAGAGGAGCTACAATGAGCAGTTCTTC
>TRBJ1-1|NA|TRBV12-3/TRBV12-4|NA
CASSLSGIAEAFF
TGTGCCAGCAGTTTATCCGGGATTGCTGAAGCTTTCTTT
>TRBJ2-2|TRBD2|TRBV9|many
CASSEGLGFPLNTGELFF
TGTGCCAGCAGCGAGGGACTAGGATTCCCTTTGAACACCGGGGAGCTGTTTTTT